By frequency, the clone carrying this T cell receptor beta chain is medium-sized. The record originates from a study of T cells expressing NK-cell markers. Study summary: Seven HCMV-seropositive donors and one seronegative donor made up the eight sequenced donors.

TCRdb reprocessed the 5' RACE reads; each CDR3 protein has one entry and no DNA is given. This sample's table has over 5,000 distinct CDR3 sequences. CDR1 LGHDT and CDR2 YNNKEL come from the germline V gene (reference sequence). There are 13 residues in the CDR3. Sequences were obtained from blood T cells: a sorted CD56 or NKG2C T cell subset, CD4+ or CD8+ T cells, or bulk PBMC T cells (not recorded which). The receptor's source is a young man in good health. V is TRBV3-1 and J is TRBJ2-1. This CDR3 reads CASSQSSHNEQFF.